This TCR beta chain was observed in a study of shared clonotypes between healthy human individuals. Study observations and caveats: Only blood underwent sampling, and tissue repertoires likely differ. Generally, naive subsets came out with larger estimated richness than memory subsets.

In the case of this clone: Its target is not known.

CDR1 MNHEY and CDR2 SMNVEV come from the germline V gene (reference sequence). V was shortened by 5 bases and J by 9 bases, with 26 bases between the two germline ends. CDR3 size: 16 residues. TCRdb's copy holds only in-frame clones and misses some; the assay was immunoSEQ multiplex PCR. The table lists some 2.3 million clones, approximately 95% of them singletons, with about 0.39% in the top ten. Sequenced material: naive CD4+ T cells from PBMCs. Sample subset: CD45RA+ positively selected. The TCR comes from a man younger than 35 in good health. Some clones in this sample may be carry-over from other donors' samples. The rearrangement joins TRBV27 to TRBJ2-7, with D perhaps TRBD1 or TRBD2 (5 bases each). This CDR3 reads CASSVLLGDAALRQYF. Written as DNA, the CDR3 is TGTGCCAGCAGTGTTCTTTTAGGGGACGCCGCCCTTAGGCAGTACTTC.